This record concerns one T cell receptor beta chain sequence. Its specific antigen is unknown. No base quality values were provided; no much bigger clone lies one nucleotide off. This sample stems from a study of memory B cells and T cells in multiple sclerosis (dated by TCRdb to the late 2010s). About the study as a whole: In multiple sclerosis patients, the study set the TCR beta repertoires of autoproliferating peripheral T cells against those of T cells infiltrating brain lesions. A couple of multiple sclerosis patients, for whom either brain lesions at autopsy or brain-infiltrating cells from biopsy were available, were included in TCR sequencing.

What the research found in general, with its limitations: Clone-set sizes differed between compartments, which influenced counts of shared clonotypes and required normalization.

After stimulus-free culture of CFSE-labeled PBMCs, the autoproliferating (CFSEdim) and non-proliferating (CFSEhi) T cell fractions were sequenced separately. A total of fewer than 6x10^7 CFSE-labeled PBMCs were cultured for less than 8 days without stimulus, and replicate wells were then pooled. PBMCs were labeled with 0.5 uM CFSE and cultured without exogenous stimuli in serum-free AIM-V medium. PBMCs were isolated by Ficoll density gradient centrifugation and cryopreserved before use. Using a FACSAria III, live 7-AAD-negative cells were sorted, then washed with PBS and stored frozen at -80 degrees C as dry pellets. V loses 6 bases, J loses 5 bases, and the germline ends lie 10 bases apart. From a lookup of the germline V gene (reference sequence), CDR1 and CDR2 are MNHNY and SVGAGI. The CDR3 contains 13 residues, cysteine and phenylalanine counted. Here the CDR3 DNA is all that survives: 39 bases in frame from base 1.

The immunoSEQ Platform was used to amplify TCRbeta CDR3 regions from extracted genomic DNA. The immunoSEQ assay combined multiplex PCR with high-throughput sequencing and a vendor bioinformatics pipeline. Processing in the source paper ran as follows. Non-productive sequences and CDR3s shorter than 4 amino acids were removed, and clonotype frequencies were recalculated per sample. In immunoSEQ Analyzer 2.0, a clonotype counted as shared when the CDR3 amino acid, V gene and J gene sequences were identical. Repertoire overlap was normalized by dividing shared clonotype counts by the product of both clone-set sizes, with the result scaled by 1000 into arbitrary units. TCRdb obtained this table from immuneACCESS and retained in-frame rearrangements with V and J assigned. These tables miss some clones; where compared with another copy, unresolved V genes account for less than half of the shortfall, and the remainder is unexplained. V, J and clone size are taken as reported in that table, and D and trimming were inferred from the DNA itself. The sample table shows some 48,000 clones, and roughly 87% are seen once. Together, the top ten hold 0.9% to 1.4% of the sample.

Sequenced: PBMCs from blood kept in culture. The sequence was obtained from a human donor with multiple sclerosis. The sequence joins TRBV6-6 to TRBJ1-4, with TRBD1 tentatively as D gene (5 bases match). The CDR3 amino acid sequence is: CASRDTWNEKLFF. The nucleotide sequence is TGTGCCAGCAGGGACACTTGGAATGAAAAACTGTTTTTT.